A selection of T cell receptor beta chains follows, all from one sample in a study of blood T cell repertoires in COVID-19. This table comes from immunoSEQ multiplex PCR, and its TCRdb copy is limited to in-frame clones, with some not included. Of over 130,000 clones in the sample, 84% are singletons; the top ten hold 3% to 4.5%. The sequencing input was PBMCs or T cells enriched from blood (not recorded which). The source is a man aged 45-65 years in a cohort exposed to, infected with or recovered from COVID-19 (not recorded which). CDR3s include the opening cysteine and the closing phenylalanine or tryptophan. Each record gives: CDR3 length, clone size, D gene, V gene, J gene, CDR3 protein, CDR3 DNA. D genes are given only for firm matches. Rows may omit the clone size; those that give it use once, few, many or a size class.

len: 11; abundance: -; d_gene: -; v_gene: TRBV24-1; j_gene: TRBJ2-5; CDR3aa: CATSNQETQYF; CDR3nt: TGTGCCACCTCCAACCAAGAGACCCAGTACTTC
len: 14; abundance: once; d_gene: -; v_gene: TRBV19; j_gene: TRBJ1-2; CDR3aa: CASRTSGTTYGYTF; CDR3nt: TGTGCCAGTAGGACGTCCGGGACAACCTATGGCTACACCTTC
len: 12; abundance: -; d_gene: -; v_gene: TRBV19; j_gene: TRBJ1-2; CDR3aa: CAGRGQSYGYTF; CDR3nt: TGTGCCGGCCGGGGACAATCCTATGGCTACACCTTC
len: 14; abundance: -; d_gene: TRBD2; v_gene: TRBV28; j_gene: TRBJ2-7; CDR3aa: CASSFRGVTYEQYF; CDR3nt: TGTGCCAGCAGTTTTCGGGGGGTGACCTACGAGCAGTACTTC
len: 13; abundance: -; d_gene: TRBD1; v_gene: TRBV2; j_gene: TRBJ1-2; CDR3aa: CASKGQGALGYTF; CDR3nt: TGTGCCAGCAAGGGACAGGGGGCATTGGGCTACACCTTC
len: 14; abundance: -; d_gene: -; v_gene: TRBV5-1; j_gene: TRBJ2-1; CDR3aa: CASSLDLAGREQFF; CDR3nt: TGCGCCAGCAGCTTGGATCTAGCCGGGCGGGAGCAGTTCTTC
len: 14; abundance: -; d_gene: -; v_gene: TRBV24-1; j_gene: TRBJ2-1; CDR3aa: CATRRGGAYNEQFF; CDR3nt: TGTGCCACCCGTAGGGGTGGGGCCTACAATGAGCAGTTCTTC
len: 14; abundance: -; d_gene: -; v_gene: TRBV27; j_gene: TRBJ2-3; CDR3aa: CASSLIRGTDTQYF; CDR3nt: TGTGCCAGCAGTCTGATCCGGGGCACAGATACGCAGTATTTT
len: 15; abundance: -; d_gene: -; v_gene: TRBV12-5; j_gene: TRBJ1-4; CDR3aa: CASGFTATTNEKLFF; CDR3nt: TGTGCTAGTGGTTTTACAGCCACAACTAATGAAAAACTGTTTTTT
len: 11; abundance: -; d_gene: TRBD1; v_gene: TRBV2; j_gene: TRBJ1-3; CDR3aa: CASSGQGWIYF; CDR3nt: TGTGCCAGCAGTGGACAGGGTTGGATATATTTT
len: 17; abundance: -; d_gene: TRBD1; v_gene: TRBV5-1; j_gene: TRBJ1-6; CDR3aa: CASSLGVGGGRNSPLHF; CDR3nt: TGCGCCAGCAGCTTGGGGGTCGGAGGGGGCCGGAATTCACCCCTCCACTTT
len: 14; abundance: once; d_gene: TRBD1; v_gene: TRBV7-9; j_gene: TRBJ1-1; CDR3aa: CASRIQGAGTEAFF; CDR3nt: TGTGCCAGCAGGATTCAGGGGGCCGGCACTGAAGCTTTCTTT
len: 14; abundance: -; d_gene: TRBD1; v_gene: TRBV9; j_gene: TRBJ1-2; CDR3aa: CASSATGTGGGYTF; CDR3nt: TGTGCCAGCAGCGCTACCGGGACAGGGGGTGGCTACACCTTC
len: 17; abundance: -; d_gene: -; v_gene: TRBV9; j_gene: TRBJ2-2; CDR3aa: CASSVALAEAYTGELFF; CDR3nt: TGTGCCAGCAGCGTCGCATTAGCGGAGGCCTATACCGGGGAGCTGTTTTTT
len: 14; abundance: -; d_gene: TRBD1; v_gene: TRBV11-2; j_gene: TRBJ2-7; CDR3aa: CASRGTGGSYEQYF; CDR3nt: TGTGCCAGCAGGGGGACAGGTGGTTCCTACGAGCAGTACTTC
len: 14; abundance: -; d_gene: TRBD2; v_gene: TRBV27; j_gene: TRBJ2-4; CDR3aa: CASSLGTTQNIQYF; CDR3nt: TGTGCCAGCAGTTTAGGGACTACCCAAAACATTCAGTACTTC
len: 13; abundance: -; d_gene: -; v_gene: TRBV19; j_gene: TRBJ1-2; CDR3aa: CASSTQGLYGYTF; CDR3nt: TGTGCCAGTAGTACCCAGGGTCTCTATGGCTACACCTTC
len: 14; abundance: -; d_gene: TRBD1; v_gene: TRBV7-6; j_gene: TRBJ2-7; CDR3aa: CASSDGTGWGEQYF; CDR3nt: TGTGCCAGCAGCGATGGGACAGGGTGGGGTGAGCAGTACTTC
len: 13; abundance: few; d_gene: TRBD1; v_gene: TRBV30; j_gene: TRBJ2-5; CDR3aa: CAWERDRQETQYF; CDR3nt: TGTGCCTGGGAACGGGACAGGCAAGAGACCCAGTACTTC